There are a few counts of the clone carrying this TCR beta chain. Each CDR3 protein gets one entry after TCRdb re-called the PCR reads with MiXCR. The sample contains fewer than 9,500 distinct CDR3 sequences, approximately 40% of which appear only once. This specimen comes from a study of immune characterization of retroperitoneal liposarcoma. V was clipped by 4 bases and J by 2 bases, with 12 bases between them. The CDR3 length is 15 residues. The material sequenced was tumor tissue. The chain is built from TRBV12-3 or TRBV12-4 and TRBJ2-1; D gene unclear. The sequence derives from a male donor with retroperitoneal liposarcoma. The CDR3 DNA follows: TGTGCCAGCAGTTCAGACATTGGGGCCTACAATGAGCAGTTCTTC. This gives the protein CASSSDIGAYNEQFF.